This passage covers 22 T cell receptor beta chains from one sample sequenced in a study of shared clonotypes between healthy human individuals. Only CD45RO-negative cells positively selected for CCR7 counted as naive CD8 cells, so terminally differentiated effector memory CD45RA+ cells were excluded. Assay: immunoSEQ multiplex PCR; the TCRdb copy retains only in-frame clones and omits some. In the table there are around 1,900,000 clones, around 93% of which are singletons. Sequenced material: naive CD8+ T cells from PBMCs. These receptors originate from a man younger than 30 in good health. Some clones in this sample may be carry-over from other donors' samples.

CDR3 nucleotide sequence: TGTGCCAGTACCGTATTTGGGAGTCGCAATCAGCCCCAGCATTTT. Its translation is CASTVFGSRNQPQHF. The chain links TRBV19 to TRBJ1-5; D not certain. The V end was cut by 7 bases, the J end by 2 bases, with 15 bases between. The CDR3 spans 15 residues. Germline V gives CDR1 LNHDA, CDR2 SQIVND (reference sequence). Full variable domain (rest looked up from reference TRBV19 and TRBJ1-5): DGGITQSPKYLFRKEGQNVTLSCEQNLNHDAMYWYRQDPGQGLRLIYYSQIVNDFQKGDIAEGYSVSREKKESFPLTVTSAQKNPTAFYLCASTVFGSRNQPQHFGDGTRLSIL.

The rearrangement links TRBV2 to TRBJ1-1; 7 bases align to TRBD1. CDR3 length equals 14 residues. V gave up 7 bases and J gave up 4 bases; unmatched junction bases: 9. In germline, CDR1 is SNHLY, CDR2 FYNNEI. The CDR3 DNA reads TGTGCCAGCACGTCAGGACAGGACTTCACTGAAGCTTTCTTT. It encodes CASTSGQDFTEAFF. Together with reference TRBV2 and TRBJ1-1, the CDR3 gives the full variable domain: EPEVTQTPSHQVTQMGQEVILRCVPISNHLYFYWYRQILGQKVEFLVSFYNNEISEKSEIFDDQFSVERPDGSNFTLKIRSTKLEDSAMYFCASTSGQDFTEAFFGQGTRLTVV.

This chain links TRBV4-2 with TRBJ2-7, with TRBD1 as a possible D gene (7 bases). The CDR3 covers 15 residues. CDR1 is LGHNA, CDR2 YNFKEQ, per germline. V lost 4 bases and J lost 5, with 18 bases in between. The CDR3 reads CASSPEGASRNEQYF. The CDR3 nucleotides read TGTGCCAGCAGCCCGGAGGGGGCTAGCCGAAACGAGCAGTACTTC.

This sequence joins TRBV29-1 and TRBJ2-3; D possibly corresponds to TRBD2 (6 bases). Germline loops: CDR1 SQVTM, CDR2 ANQGSEA. The CDR3 spans 14 residues. V was trimmed by 6 bases and J by 5 bases, leaving 18 bases between them. The CDR3 DNA follows: TGCAGCGTGTTTAGCGGCTATCTAAAAGATACGCAGTATTTT. Amino acid sequence: CSVFSGYLKDTQYF.

The chain recombines TRBV6-5 with TRBJ1-2; TRBD1 aligns across 11 bases. There are 16 residues in the CDR3. The V segment lost 0 bases and the J segment 6 bases; nucleotides outside the gene matches: 6. Per the germline V gene, CDR1 is MNHEY and CDR2 is SVGAGI. Written as DNA, the CDR3 is TGTGCCAGCAGTTACTCAGGAGGACAGGGGGCAGATGGCTACACCTTC. Translation: CASSYSGGQGADGYTF.

This sequence joins TRBV7-8 and TRBJ2-5; D gene ambiguous. The ends were cut back, 3 bases at V and 3 bases at J, with 5 bases in the middle. The CDR3 extends over 12 amino acids. The germline CDR1 and CDR2 sequences are SGHVS and FQNEAQ. The CDR3 DNA follows: TGTGCCAGCAGCTTTCGGGAAGAGACCCAGTACTTC. Its translation is CASSFREETQYF.

The rearrangement joins TRBV27 to TRBJ2-5, with D perhaps matching TRBD1 (5 bases). The CDR3 extends over 16 amino acids. V lost 4 bases to trimming and J lost 4 bases, with 19 bases between them. Germline V gene sequence: CDR1 MNHEY, CDR2 SMNVEV (reference sequence). The DNA of the CDR3 is TGTGCCAGCAGTTCCCCCCGGAGCCCCCAGGGAGAGACCCAGTACTTC. This encodes CASSSPRSPQGETQYF.

The chain carries TRBV30 and TRBJ1-1; D ambiguous. Germline V CDR1 and CDR2: GTSNPN, SVGIG (reference sequence). The V end lost 0 bases, the J end lost 5 bases, and 16 bases lay between the germline ends. The CDR3 is 15 residues long. CDR3 protein: CAWSVVGRQLTEAFF. CDR3 nucleotides: TGTGCCTGGAGTGTAGTAGGACGGCAACTGACTGAAGCTTTCTTT.

The chain links TRBV4-2 to TRBJ1-1, with D hard to call. Trimming took 0 bases from V and 0 from J, leaving 2 bases between them. The CDR3 loop spans 13 amino acids. The germline CDR1 and CDR2 sequences are LGHNA and YNFKEQ. DNA for the CDR3: TGTGCCAGCAGCCAAGAGATGAACACTGAAGCTTTCTTT. Amino acid sequence: CASSQEMNTEAFF.

This clone appeared once. This rearrangement joins TRBV25-1 to TRBJ1-1; D is ambiguous. CDR1 and CDR2 from the germline V gene are MGHDK and SYGVNS. The CDR3 consists of 17 residues. V lost 3 bases and J lost 6, with 23 bases in between. CDR3 amino acids: CASSERRTRMGGAEAFF. In DNA form, the CDR3 reads TGTGCCAGCAGTGAGAGGAGGACTCGGATGGGTGGCGCTGAAGCTTTCTTT.

This chain connects TRBV2 to TRBJ2-1, with TRBD2 identical over 12 bases. There are 17 residues in the CDR3. V lost 7 bases, J lost 5 bases, and 12 bases stayed unmatched. Germline CDR1 is SNHLY and CDR2 is FYNNEI. CDR3: CASTWTSGIRPDNEQFF. The CDR3 region has the DNA TGTGCCAGCACGTGGACTAGCGGGATCCGTCCGGACAATGAGCAGTTCTTC. Full variable domain (remainder filled in from reference TRBV2 and TRBJ2-1): EPEVTQTPSHQVTQMGQEVILRCVPISNHLYFYWYRQILGQKVEFLVSFYNNEISEKSEIFDDQFSVERPDGSNFTLKIRSTKLEDSAMYFCASTWTSGIRPDNEQFFGPGTRLTVL.

This clone came up a few times. The chain employs TRBV11-2 and TRBJ2-7; TRBD1 is a possible D gene (5 bases). Trimming cost V 6 bases and J 4 bases, with 10 bases left between them. The length of the CDR3 is 12 residues. Germline V lookup: CDR1 SGHAT, CDR2 FQNNGV. The CDR3 here is CASRSGAYEQYF. CDR3 bases: TGTGCCAGCAGATCTGGGGCATACGAGCAGTACTTC.

CDR3 DNA sequence: TGTGCCAGCAAAGGGGCGGTCAGCTCCTACAATGAGCAGTTCTTC. The encoded protein is CASKGAVSSYNEQFF. The chain carries TRBV4-2 and TRBJ2-1, with D possibly being TRBD1 (5 bases). The CDR3 has 15 amino acids. Germline V lookup: CDR1 LGHNA, CDR2 YNFKEQ. Trimming shortened V by 7 bases and J by 0 bases, and 13 bases separated the two germline ends.

This chain connects TRBV15 to TRBJ2-7; TRBD2 might be the D (6 bases). This CDR3 is built from 16 residues. Trimming pared 0 bases from V and 1 base from J, leaving 13 bases between. CDR1 and CDR2 from the germline V gene are LNHNV and YYDKDF (reference sequence). The CDR3 sequence is CATSRENLRGSYEQYF. DNA of the CDR3: TGTGCCACCAGCAGAGAAAATTTGCGGGGTTCCTACGAGCAGTACTTC. The full variable domain, completed using reference TRBV15 and TRBJ2-7, is DAMVIQNPRYQVTQFGKPVTLSCSQTLNHNVMYWYQQKSSQAPKLLFHYYDKDFNNEADTPDNFQSRRPNTSFCFLDIRSPGLGDTAMYLCATSRENLRGSYEQYFGPGTRLTVT.

This clone was recorded once. Here the CDR3 reads CASRYSPKENEQFF. The CDR3, as DNA: TGTGCCAGCAGATATTCTCCTAAGGAGAATGAGCAGTTCTTC. This rearrangement joins TRBV6-5 to TRBJ2-1; the D is unclear. The CDR3 is 14 residues long. V was trimmed by 6 bases and J by 7 bases, leaving 16 bases between them. Germline V gene data show CDR1 as MNHEY and CDR2 as SVGAGI.

The chain couples TRBV30 to TRBJ2-1, with unresolved D. This CDR3 is 13 amino acids long. V shed 5 bases and J shed 0 bases, with 8 bases lying between them. Germline V lookup: CDR1 GTSNPN, CDR2 SVGIG (reference sequence). The CDR3 spells CAWDISSYNEQFF. CDR3 sequence (DNA): TGTGCCTGGGATATTAGCTCCTACAATGAGCAGTTCTTC. Full variable domain (missing parts from reference TRBV30 and TRBJ2-1): SQTIHQWPATLVQPVGSPLSLECTVEGTSNPNLYWYRQAAGRGLQLLFYSVGIGQISSEVPQNLSASRPQDRQFILSSKKLLLSDSGFYLCAWDISSYNEQFFGPGTRLTVL.

The genes are TRBV2 and TRBJ2-7, with 7 nucleotides matching TRBD2. Germline V lookup: CDR1 SNHLY, CDR2 FYNNEI. Trimming took 1 base from V and 2 from J; bases not matched to a gene: 5. CDR3 length: 15 residues. The CDR3 region is CASSEVLAETYEQYF. As DNA, the CDR3 is TGTGCCAGCAGTGAAGTGCTAGCGGAGACCTACGAGCAGTACTTC.

The chain joins TRBV2 to TRBJ1-3; D may be TRBD1 (6 bases). Deletions cut 10 bases from V and 0 bases from J, with 16 bases between. The germline V gene has CDR1 SNHLY and CDR2 FYNNEI. The length of the CDR3 is 15 residues. CDR3 loop: CATLDRNLSGNTIYF. CDR3 nucleotides: TGTGCCACCCTGGACAGAAACCTCTCTGGAAACACCATATATTTT.

This chain joins TRBV27 and TRBJ2-1; tentative D call: TRBD2 (6 bases). Trimming cost V 4 bases and J 4 bases, with 11 bases left between them. This CDR3 is built from 14 residues. Germline assignment: CDR1 MNHEY and CDR2 SMNVEV (reference sequence). This chain's CDR3 is CASSWGLLYNEQFF. The CDR3 coding sequence is TGTGCCAGCAGTTGGGGACTCTTATACAATGAGCAGTTCTTC.

J is TRBJ2-7 and V is TRBV11-2; TRBD1 aligns across 7 bases. This CDR3 region has 17 residues. CDR1 is SGHAT and CDR2 is FQNNGV in the germline V gene. V was pared by 0 bases and J by 3 bases, with 11 bases of the junction left unmatched. CDR3 in amino acids: CASSLEAGQAIDYEQYF. CDR3 DNA sequence: TGTGCCAGCAGCTTAGAAGCTGGACAGGCCATAGACTACGAGCAGTACTTC.

The chain links TRBV28 to TRBJ2-3; maybe TRBD2 (6 bases). The CDR3 length is 16 residues. The V and J ends lost 3 bases and 3 bases respectively, with 16 bases between them. The germline V gene has CDR1 MDHEN and CDR2 SYDVKM. This CDR3 reads CASSLRGVVVTDTQYF. As DNA, the CDR3 is TGTGCCAGCAGTTTGCGCGGGGTAGTTGTTACAGATACGCAGTATTTT.

The chain recombines TRBV7-3 with TRBJ2-1; TRBD2 matches 9 bases. J was trimmed by 5 bases and V by 2 bases; bases with no gene match: 4. The CDR3 loop spans 15 amino acids. Germline CDR1 and CDR2: SGHTA and FQGTGA. This chain's CDR3 is CASSLGLAPDNEQFF. CDR3 coding DNA: TGTGCCAGCAGCTTAGGACTAGCGCCTGACAATGAGCAGTTCTTC.